The present T cell receptor (beta chain) was sequenced within a study of blood T cell repertoires in COVID-19. Turning to the study itself: From the United States, Italy and Spain came samples of acute and convalescent COVID-19.

The CDR3 contains 15 residues. Germline V CDR1 and CDR2: SGDLS, YYNGEE. Trimming cost V 4 bases and J 1 base; bases outside gene matches: 4. Profiling relied on immunoSEQ multiplex PCR, and the TCRdb table lists in-frame clones only, not all of them. Among 270,000 or so clones, roughly 81% were seen once, and the ten largest hold less than 8.5%. The J gene is TRBJ1-4, the V gene TRBV9, with TRBD1 matching 7 bases. The receptor was isolated from a woman between 50 and 59 years old who had been exposed to COVID-19. Specimen: PBMCs or T cells enriched from blood (not recorded which). CDR3 residues: CASSPRQGTNEKLFF. As DNA, the CDR3 is TGTGCCAGCAGCCCCAGACAGGGAACTAATGAAAAACTGTTTTTT.